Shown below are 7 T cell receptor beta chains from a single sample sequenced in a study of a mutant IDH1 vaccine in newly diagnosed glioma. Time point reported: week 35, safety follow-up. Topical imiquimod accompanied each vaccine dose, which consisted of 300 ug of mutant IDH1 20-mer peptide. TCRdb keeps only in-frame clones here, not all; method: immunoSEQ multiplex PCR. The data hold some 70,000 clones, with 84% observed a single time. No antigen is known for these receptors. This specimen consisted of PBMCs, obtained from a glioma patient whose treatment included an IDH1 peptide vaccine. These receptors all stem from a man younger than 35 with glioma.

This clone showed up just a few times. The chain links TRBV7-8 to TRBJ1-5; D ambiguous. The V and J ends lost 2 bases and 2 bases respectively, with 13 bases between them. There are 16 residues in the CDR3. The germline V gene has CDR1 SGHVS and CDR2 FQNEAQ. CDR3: CASSLKRWEGNQPQHF. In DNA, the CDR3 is TGTGCCAGCAGCTTAAAAAGATGGGAAGGCAATCAGCCCCAGCATTTT.

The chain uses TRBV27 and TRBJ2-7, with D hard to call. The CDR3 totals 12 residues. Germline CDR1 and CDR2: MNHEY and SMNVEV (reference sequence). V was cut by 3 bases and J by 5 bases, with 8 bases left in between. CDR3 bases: TGTGCCAGCAGTTTTTCCAACGACGAGCAGTACTTC. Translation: CASSFSNDEQYF.

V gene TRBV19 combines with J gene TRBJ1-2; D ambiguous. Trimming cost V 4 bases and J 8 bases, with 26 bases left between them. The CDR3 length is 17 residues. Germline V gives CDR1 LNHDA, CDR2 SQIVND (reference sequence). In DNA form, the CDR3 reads TGTGCCAGTAGTACCTACGCACGGGCCACCCTGACGGGAGGCTACACCTTC. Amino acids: CASSTYARATLTGGYTF.

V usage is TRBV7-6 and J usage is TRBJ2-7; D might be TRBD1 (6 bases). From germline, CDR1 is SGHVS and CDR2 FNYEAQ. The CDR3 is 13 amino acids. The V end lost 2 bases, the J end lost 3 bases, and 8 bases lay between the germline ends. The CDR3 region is CASSLQQGYEQYF. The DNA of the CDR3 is TGTGCCAGCAGCTTACAACAGGGCTACGAGCAGTACTTC. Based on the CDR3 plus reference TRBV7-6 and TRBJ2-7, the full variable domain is GAGVSQSPRYKVTKRGQDVALRCDPISGHVSLYWYRQALGQGPEFLTYFNYEAQQDKSGLPNDRFSAERPEGSISTLTIQRTEQRDSAMYRCASSLQQGYEQYFGPGTRLTVT.

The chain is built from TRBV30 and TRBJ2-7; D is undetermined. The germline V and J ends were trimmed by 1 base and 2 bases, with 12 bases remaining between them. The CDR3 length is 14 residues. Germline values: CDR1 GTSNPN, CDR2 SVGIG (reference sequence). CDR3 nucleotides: TGTGCCTGGAGTGGTGGTCGATCCCCCTACGAGCAGTACTTC. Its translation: CAWSGGRSPYEQYF.

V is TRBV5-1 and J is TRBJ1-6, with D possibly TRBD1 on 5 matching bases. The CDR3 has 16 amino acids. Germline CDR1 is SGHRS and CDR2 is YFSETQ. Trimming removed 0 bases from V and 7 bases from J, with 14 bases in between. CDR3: CASSLEAGRSNSPLHF. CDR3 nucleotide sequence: TGCGCCAGCAGCTTGGAAGCAGGGCGTTCCAATTCACCCCTCCACTTT.

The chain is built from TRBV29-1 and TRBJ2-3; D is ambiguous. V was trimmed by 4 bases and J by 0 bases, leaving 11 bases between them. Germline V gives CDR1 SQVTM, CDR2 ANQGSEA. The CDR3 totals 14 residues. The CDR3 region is CSVANLFSTDTQYF. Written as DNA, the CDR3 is TGCAGCGTTGCAAATTTATTTAGCACAGATACGCAGTATTTT.